Below are 7 T cell receptor beta chains sequenced from a single sample in a study of cytomegalovirus exposure and HLA in healthy donors. Some clones are missing from TCRdb's copy, which holds only in-frame ones; the method was immunoSEQ multiplex PCR. Here the sample spans more than 250,000 clones, 75% to 90% being singletons. What was sequenced was PBMCs. The receptor source for this set is a woman in her 30s in good health and CMV-seropositive.

The rearrangement links TRBV7-8 to TRBJ2-7, with TRBD1 matching 7 bases. The CDR3 is made up of 17 amino acids. J lost 1 base, V lost 5 bases, and 14 bases had no gene match. CDR1 is SGHVS and CDR2 is FQNEAQ in the germline V gene. CDR3 coding DNA: TGTGCCAGCAGCCCCAGACGTACAGGGGTTATATCCTACGAGCAGTACTTC. Translated, it gives CASSPRRTGVISYEQYF.

The rearrangement links TRBV15 to TRBJ2-1; 7 nucleotides align to TRBD2. Trimming removed 3 bases from V and 2 bases from J; junction bases left unmatched: 4. From germline, CDR1 is LNHNV and CDR2 YYDKDF (reference sequence). This CDR3 comprises 15 residues. The DNA of the CDR3 is TGTGCCACCAGCAGGGGGGAGGGAGCCTACAATGAGCAGTTCTTC. It specifies CATSRGEGAYNEQFF. Full variable domain (missing parts from reference TRBV15 and TRBJ2-1): DAMVIQNPRYQVTQFGKPVTLSCSQTLNHNVMYWYQQKSSQAPKLLFHYYDKDFNNEADTPDNFQSRRPNTSFCFLDIRSPGLGDTAMYLCATSRGEGAYNEQFFGPGTRLTVL.

CDR3 region: CASSFQGVEKLFF. CDR3 in DNA: TGTGCCAGCAGTTTTCAGGGGGTGGAAAAACTGTTTTTT. The chain links TRBV28 to TRBJ1-4; 7 bases align to TRBD1. Germline V gene data show CDR1 as MDHEN and CDR2 as SYDVKM. Losses at the gene ends were 3 bases for V and 8 bases for J; bases not matched to a gene: 3. The CDR3 is made up of 13 amino acids.

The chain employs TRBV27 and TRBJ2-1; 9 bases match TRBD2. Germline trimming cut 3 bases from V and 4 bases from J; bases unmatched to any gene: 4. The CDR3 runs 15 residues. The germline gives CDR1 MNHEY, CDR2 SMNVEV (reference sequence). The CDR3 sequence is CASSFALAGYNEQFF. The CDR3 region has the DNA TGTGCCAGCAGTTTTGCACTAGCGGGTTACAATGAGCAGTTCTTC.

The V call is TRBV2, the J call TRBJ1-5; possible D gene TRBD1, 5 bases. Trimming took off 4 bases at V and 7 bases at J, with 8 bases between the two ends. The germline gives CDR1 SNHLY, CDR2 FYNNEI. This CDR3 has 12 residues. CDR3 bases: TGTGCCAGCAGTGGAGGGGCCCAGCCCCAGCATTTT. It translates to CASSGGAQPQHF.

Only a few counts were recorded for this clone. This rearrangement joins TRBV7-8 to TRBJ2-5, with 8 bases identical to TRBD2. Germline V gives CDR1 SGHVS, CDR2 FQNEAQ. The CDR3 runs to 16 residues. With 0 bases clipped from V and 5 bases from J, the junction kept 8 bases outside the gene matches. As DNA, the CDR3 is TGTGCCAGCAGCTTAGCGGCCGGGGGGGCCGGTGAGACCCAGTACTTC. It yields the protein CASSLAAGGAGETQYF.

The sample holds a few counts of this clone. The chain couples TRBV5-3 to TRBJ2-2; 13 positions match TRBD2. TRBV5-3 is recorded as an ORF, its role being uncertain. This CDR3 region has 19 residues. J gave up 2 bases and V 3 bases, and 10 bases lay outside the gene matches. CDR3 nucleotides: TGTGCCAGAAGCTCCCGGGGGACTAGCGGGGAGATAAACACCGGGGAGCTGTTTTTT. This codes for CARSSRGTSGEINTGELFF.